Following are 24 T cell receptor beta chains from one sample sequenced in a study of human T cells and chemical hapten exposure. One entry per CDR3 protein results from TCRdb running MiXCR on the RACE reads. Here the sample spans over 300,000 distinct CDR3 sequences, 4% to 6% being singletons. Time point: pre-sensitization, week 0. The treatment here: therapeutic diphenylcyclopropenone sensitization with weekly scalp DPC. Material: whole blood, obtained in connection with sensitization to the hapten diphenylcyclopropenone (DPC). These receptors were taken from a woman between 50 and 59 years old with alopecia areata. Some clones in this sample may be carry-over from other donors' samples.

This clonotype was recorded many times. The V call is TRBV13, the J call TRBJ2-2; 10 bases fit TRBD1. Germline V gene sequence: CDR1 PRHDT, CDR2 FYEKMQ (reference sequence). There are 18 residues in the CDR3. The junction had 8 bases not matched to a gene; V was cut back by 4 bases and J by 0 bases. The CDR3 loop is CASSSRQGAQSNTGELFF. In DNA form, the CDR3 reads TGTGCCAGCAGCTCCAGACAGGGGGCGCAGTCGAACACCGGGGAGCTGTTTTTT.

This clonotype was seen at least ten times. The rearrangement links TRBV2 to TRBJ2-5; 7 bases map to TRBD1. This CDR3 is built from 14 residues. Trimming took 3 bases from V and 1 from J; bases not matched to a gene: 2. CDR1 SNHLY and CDR2 FYNNEI come from the germline V gene. CDR3 bases: TGTGCCAGCAGTGACCGGGACAGCCAAGAGACCCAGTACTTC. Protein: CASSDRDSQETQYF.

This clonotype appeared many times. The CDR3 sequence: CASSFDGGPYNEQFF. Here the CDR3 DNA reads TGTGCCAGCAGTTTTGACGGGGGGCCATACAATGAGCAGTTCTTC. This sequence joins TRBV12-3 or TRBV12-4 and TRBJ2-1, with a possible D match to TRBD2 (7 bases). V was cut by 3 bases and J by 4 bases, with 13 bases left in between. The CDR3 loop spans 15 amino acids.

There are a few counts of this clonotype. The gene calls are TRBV20-1 and TRBJ2-7, with 10 bases fitting TRBD2. V lost 6 bases and J lost 2; bases outside the gene matches: 4. Per germline, CDR1 DFQATT and CDR2 SNEGSKA (reference sequence). This CDR3 is built from 13 residues. CDR3 DNA sequence: TGCAGTGCGGGGACTAGCGCAACCTACGAGCAGTACTTC. This sequence encodes CSAGTSATYEQYF.

This clonotype was counted between two and nine times. The chain is built from TRBV25-1 and TRBJ2-7; D is ambiguous. The germline V gene encodes CDR1 MGHDK and CDR2 SYGVNS. The V end lost 7 bases, the J end lost 2 bases, and 33 bases lay between the germline ends. The CDR3 has 20 amino acids. The CDR3 spells CASTHLLRPNRASSPYEQYF. Written as DNA, the CDR3 is TGTGCCAGCACCCACCTACTCAGGCCTAACCGGGCCTCTTCGCCCTACGAGCAGTACTTC.

The genes are TRBV2 and TRBJ1-1, with TRBD1 as a possible D gene (5 bases). CDR1 SNHLY and CDR2 FYNNEI come from the germline V gene. The CDR3 is 11 residues long. Trimming pared 5 bases from V and 8 bases from J, leaving 9 bases between. CDR3 region: CASSFREEAFF. The CDR3 DNA sequence: TGTGCCAGCAGTTTCAGGGAAGAAGCTTTCTTT.

J is TRBJ2-7 and V is TRBV5-1; 9 nucleotides line up with TRBD2. V dropped 4 bases and J dropped 0; count of bases not matched to a gene: 8. Germline CDR1 is SGHRS and CDR2 is YFSETQ. This CDR3 spans 16 amino acids. The CDR3 reads CASSPGLAPSSYEQYF. The CDR3 DNA follows: TGCGCCAGCAGCCCAGGACTAGCGCCGAGCTCCTACGAGCAGTACTTC.

This clonotype came up many times. V is TRBV25-1 and J is TRBJ2-7, with D perhaps given as TRBD1 or TRBD2 (7 bases each). Germline assignment: CDR1 MGHDK and CDR2 SYGVNS. V was clipped by 8 bases and J by 2 bases, with 13 bases between them. This CDR3 comprises 13 residues. CDR3: CASRGGGAYEQYF. CDR3 nucleotide sequence: TGTGCCAGCCGGGGAGGGGGCGCCTACGAGCAGTACTTC.

This rearrangement joins TRBV4-1 to TRBJ1-4; D possibly corresponds to TRBD1 (5 bases). Trimming stripped 5 bases from V and 8 bases from J, with 21 bases between. The germline V gene encodes CDR1 MGHRA and CDR2 YSYEKL. CDR3 size: 16 residues. The CDR3 coding sequence is TGCGCCAGCAGCTCTCTCCCGGGGCAGGGCGGCGAAAAACTGTTTTTT. It is translated as CASSSLPGQGGEKLFF.

This clonotype was picked up a small number of times. The V call is TRBV3-1, the J call TRBJ1-1; D unclear. The CDR3 is 16 residues long. Germline V CDR1 and CDR2: LGHDT, YNNKEL (reference sequence). V lost 5 bases, J lost 1 base, and 17 bases lay in between. CDR3 loop: CASSLAGQSPNTEAFF. CDR3 DNA: TGTGCCAGCAGCTTAGCGGGCCAGTCGCCGAACACTGAAGCTTTCTTT.

This clonotype turned up a few times. V is TRBV20-1 and J is TRBJ1-2; TRBD1 is a possible D gene (5 bases). CDR1 DFQATT and CDR2 SNEGSKA come from the germline V gene (reference sequence). The ends were cut back, 5 bases at V and 2 bases at J, with 12 bases in the middle. The length of the CDR3 is 13 residues. The CDR3 coding sequence is TGCAGTGCTCCCGCGGGGGGGAACTATGGCTACACCTTC. Translating gives CSAPAGGNYGYTF.

This chain connects TRBV20-1 to TRBJ2-3, with D possibly matching TRBD1 (5 bases). Trimming took 5 bases from V and 0 from J, leaving 18 bases between them. Per germline, CDR1 DFQATT and CDR2 SNEGSKA (reference sequence). The CDR3 runs to 16 residues. The CDR3 region is CSAPKRGSSSTDTQYF. The DNA of the CDR3 is TGCAGTGCTCCAAAAAGGGGTTCCTCAAGCACAGATACGCAGTATTTT.

This clonotype was seen repeatedly, ten times or more. The gene calls are TRBV19 and TRBJ2-1; 13 bases are a match to TRBD2. V shed 5 bases and J 8 bases; nucleotides not matched to a gene: 6. Germline V gene data show CDR1 as LNHDA and CDR2 as SQIVND (reference sequence). The CDR3 consists of 15 residues. The CDR3: CASSGGLAGFDEQFF. The CDR3 DNA sequence: TGTGCCAGTAGTGGGGGACTAGCGGGATTCGATGAGCAGTTCTTC.

This clonotype was picked up many times. V and J are TRBV20-1 and TRBJ2-1; D not certain. The V gene's germline CDR1 is DFQATT and CDR2 SNEGSKA (reference sequence). Trimming took 5 bases from V and 4 from J, leaving 9 bases between them. The CDR3 is 12 amino acids. The CDR3 DNA reads as TGCAGTGCTCTCCAACCATACAATGAGCAGTTCTTC. Translating it yields CSALQPYNEQFF.

The genes are TRBV24-1 and TRBJ1-6, with 7 positions matching TRBD1. CDR3 size: 14 residues. Germline loops: CDR1 KGHDR, CDR2 SFDVKD. The V segment lost 5 bases and the J segment 5 bases; nucleotides outside the gene matches: 2. The chain's CDR3 is CATSAGTDNSPLHF. The CDR3 DNA reads as TGTGCCACCAGTGCCGGGACAGATAATTCACCCCTCCACTTT.

In its sample, this clonotype was seen many times. The chain links TRBV3-1 to TRBJ2-1, with D possibly being TRBD2 (7 bases). This CDR3 has 17 amino acids. V was trimmed by 5 bases and J by 4 bases, leaving 21 bases between them. CDR1 is LGHDT and CDR2 is YNNKEL in the germline V gene (reference sequence). CDR3 nucleotide sequence: TGTGCCAGCAGCTCTTTAGGGGGGGTACCCGATTACAATGAGCAGTTCTTC. It translates to CASSSLGGVPDYNEQFF.

This clonotype was counted at least ten times. V usage is TRBV15 and J usage is TRBJ2-1; 8 nucleotides line up with TRBD2. The CDR3 length is 14 residues. Germline V gives CDR1 LNHNV, CDR2 YYDKDF (reference sequence). The ends lost 9 bases at V and 6 bases at J; junction bases unmatched: 10. The CDR3 here is CATGFREGLNEQFF. Here the CDR3 DNA reads TGTGCCACGGGGTTCCGGGAGGGCCTCAATGAGCAGTTCTTC.

This clonotype was counted at least ten times. The chain uses TRBV20-1 and TRBJ1-2; D is uncertain. The V gene lost 6 bases and the J gene lost 4 bases, with 18 bases spanning the gap. The germline CDR1 and CDR2 sequences are DFQATT and SNEGSKA (reference sequence). This CDR3 has 14 amino acids. This chain's CDR3 is CSATHGGIVYGYTF. The CDR3 DNA follows: TGCAGTGCAACCCACGGTGGAATAGTCTATGGCTACACCTTC.

The J gene is TRBJ1-1, the V gene TRBV12-3 or TRBV12-4; 7 nucleotides align to TRBD1. The length of the CDR3 is 11 residues. V was pared by 6 bases and J by 11 bases, with 6 bases of the junction left unmatched. The CDR3 protein is CASSPGGRAFF. CDR3 sequence (DNA): TGTGCCAGCAGCCCAGGGGGTAGGGCTTTCTTT.

V usage is TRBV6-6 and J usage is TRBJ2-3; TRBD2 aligns across 14 bases. CDR3 size: 16 residues. Germline values: CDR1 MNHNY, CDR2 SVGAGI (reference sequence). The junction had 8 bases not matched to a gene; V was cut back by 6 bases and J by 6 bases. The CDR3 region has the DNA TGTGCCAGCAGCCGACTAGCGGGAGGGCCAAGGGATACGCAGTATTTT. Its protein is CASSRLAGGPRDTQYF.

This clonotype occurred a few times. CDR3 nucleotides: TGTGCCAGCAGCTTGCTGTCAGGGGCGTATTTT. This gives the protein CASSLLSGAYF. The rearrangement links TRBV5-5 to TRBJ2-3; D is possibly TRBD1 (6 bases). In germline, CDR1 is SGHKS, CDR2 YYEKEE (reference sequence). CDR3 length: 11 residues. V was cut by 1 base and J by 14 bases, with 11 bases left in between.

Ten or more counts support this clonotype. In DNA, the CDR3 is TGTGCCAGCTTCTACCCAGATACGCAGTATTTT. Protein product: CASFYPDTQYF. The chain has TRBV2 and TRBJ2-3; D is unresolved. From germline, CDR1 is SNHLY and CDR2 FYNNEI. V gave up 8 bases and J gave up 4 bases, with 7 bases separating them. The CDR3 totals 11 residues.

This clonotype was observed a handful of times. J is TRBJ2-1 and V is TRBV29-1; 14 positions match TRBD2. Trimming at V came to 5 bases and at J to 8 bases, leaving 5 bases not matched to a gene. CDR3 length: 14 residues. CDR1 and CDR2 from the germline V gene are SQVTM and ANQGSEA. CDR3 residues: CSVRTSGRSHEQFF. The CDR3, as DNA: TGCAGCGTTCGGACTAGCGGGAGGTCCCATGAGCAGTTCTTC.

A few counts support this clonotype. The V and J genes are TRBV24-1 and TRBJ2-3; D call uncertain. Germline loops: CDR1 KGHDR, CDR2 SFDVKD. The V gene lost 3 bases and the J gene lost 1 base, with 10 bases spanning the gap. The CDR3 covers 15 residues. Written as DNA, the CDR3 is TGTGCCACCAGTGATCCATCGACGGGCACAGATACGCAGTATTTT. As protein: CATSDPSTGTDTQYF.